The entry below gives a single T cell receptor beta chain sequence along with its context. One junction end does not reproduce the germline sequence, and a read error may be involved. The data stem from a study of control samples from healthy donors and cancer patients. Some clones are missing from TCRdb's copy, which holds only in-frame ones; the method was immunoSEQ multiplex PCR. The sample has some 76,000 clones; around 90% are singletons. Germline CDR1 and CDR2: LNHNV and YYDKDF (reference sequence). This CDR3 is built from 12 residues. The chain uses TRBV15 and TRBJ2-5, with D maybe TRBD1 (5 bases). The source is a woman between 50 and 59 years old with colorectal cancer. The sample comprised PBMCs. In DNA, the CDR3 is TGTGCCACAAGCAGGGCCGTTGAGACCCAGTACTTC. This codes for CATSRAVETQYF.